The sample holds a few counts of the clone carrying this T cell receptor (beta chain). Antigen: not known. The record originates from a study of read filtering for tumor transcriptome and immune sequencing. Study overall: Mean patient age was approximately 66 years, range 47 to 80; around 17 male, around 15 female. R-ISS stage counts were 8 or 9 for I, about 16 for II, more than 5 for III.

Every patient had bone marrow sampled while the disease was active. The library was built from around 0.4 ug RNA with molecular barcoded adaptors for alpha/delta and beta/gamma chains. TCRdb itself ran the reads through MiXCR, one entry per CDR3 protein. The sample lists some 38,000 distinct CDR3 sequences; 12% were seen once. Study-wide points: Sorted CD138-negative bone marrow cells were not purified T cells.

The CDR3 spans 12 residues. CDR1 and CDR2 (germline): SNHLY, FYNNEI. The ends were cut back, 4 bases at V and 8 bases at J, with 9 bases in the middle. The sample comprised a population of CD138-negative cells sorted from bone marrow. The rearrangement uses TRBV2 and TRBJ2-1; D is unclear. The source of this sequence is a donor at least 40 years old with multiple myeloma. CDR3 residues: CASSVRVYEQFF. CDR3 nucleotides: TGTGCCAGCAGTGTTAGGGTCTATGAGCAGTTCTTC.